One and the same sample provided the 18 T cell receptor beta chains below, sequenced in a study of cytomegalovirus exposure and HLA in healthy donors (dated by TCRdb to the late 2010s). The library was generated by the immunoSEQ multiplex PCR assay. For the multiplex PCR, a mixture combining 60 forward primers for TCR Vbeta segments and 13 reverse primers for TCR Jbeta segments was used. In its TCRdb copy, this immuneACCESS table keeps in-frame sequences only and misses some clones. Where compared with another copy, unresolved V genes explain less than half of these, and the others have no known cause. In all, the sample holds some 150,000 clones, and approximately 80% of those were seen once. The biggest ten clones account for about 1.3% of the sample. The sample comprised PBMCs. The receptors shown here come from a woman aged 50 to 60 in good health and CMV-seronegative.

The chain uses TRBV10-3 and TRBJ2-5, with D maybe TRBD2 (6 bases). The CDR3 has 13 amino acids. Germline assignment: CDR1 ENHRY and CDR2 SYGVKD. Between the trimmed V and J ends, which lost 4 bases and 5 bases, there was a span of 11 bases. The DNA for the CDR3 is TGTGCCATCAGTGCAGGAGGGGTGGAGACCCAGTACTTC. It yields the protein CAISAGGVETQYF.

V is TRBV21-1 and J is TRBJ1-2; the D call TRBD1 from the table was never checked on the DNA. TRBV21-1 counts as a pseudogene. The CDR3 is 17 residues long. DNA of the CDR3: TGTGCCAGCAGAAAAACAGGACGCTCTGAAAATAACTATGGCTACACCTTC. Amino acids: CASRKTGRSENNYGYTF.

This chain joins TRBV10-3 and TRBJ2-7, with 7 nucleotides matching TRBD1. V shed 3 bases and J 4 bases; nucleotides not matched to a gene: 3. This CDR3 is built from 13 residues. The germline CDR1 and CDR2 sequences are ENHRY and SYGVKD. This CDR3 is CAISEQGIYEQYF. The DNA for the CDR3 is TGTGCCATCAGTGAACAGGGGATTTACGAGCAGTACTTC.

V is TRBV19 and J is TRBJ2-5; tentative D call: TRBD1 (5 bases). The CDR3 has 15 residues. With 1 base removed from V and 2 bases from J, the gap between germline ends came to 11 bases. In germline, CDR1 is LNHDA, CDR2 SQIVND (reference sequence). The CDR3 DNA follows: TGTGCCAGTAGTATAGTTTGGACACTACAAGAGACCCAGTACTTC. Translated, it gives CASSIVWTLQETQYF.

The chain is built from TRBV27 and TRBJ2-2, with a tentative D call TRBD2 (7 bases). The germline gives CDR1 MNHEY, CDR2 SMNVEV (reference sequence). This CDR3 region has 15 residues. Trimming left V 5 bases short and J 0 bases short, with 10 bases between. CDR3 in DNA: TGTGCCAGCAGTCGAGGGGGGGCGAACACCGGGGAGCTGTTTTTT. As protein: CASSRGGANTGELFF.

CDR3 in DNA: TGTGCCAGCAGCGGACAGGGGCCGATCCTATACAATGAGCAGTTCTTC. This gives the protein CASSGQGPILYNEQFF. V and J are TRBV9 and TRBJ2-1; TRBD1 aligns across 8 bases. This CDR3 is 16 amino acids long. From germline, CDR1 is SGDLS and CDR2 YYNGEE. J lost 4 bases, V lost 3 bases, and 9 bases had no gene match. Using reference TRBV9 and TRBJ2-1 for the parts outside the CDR3, the full variable domain is DSGVTQTPKHLITATGQRVTLRCSPRSGDLSVYWYQQSLDQGLQFLIQYYNGEERAKGNILERFSAQQFPDLHSELNLSSLELGDSALYFCASSGQGPILYNEQFFGPGTRLTVL.

The chain couples TRBV15 to TRBJ2-1; D possibly corresponds to TRBD2 (5 bases). Germline V gene data show CDR1 as LNHNV and CDR2 as YYDKDF (reference sequence). The CDR3 totals 15 residues. Trimming removed 5 bases from V and 5 bases from J, with 16 bases in between. CDR3 coding DNA: TGTGCCACCAGCCTGGGCGGGCTACAAAACAATGAGCAGTTCTTC. This sequence encodes CATSLGGLQNNEQFF. The full variable domain, its missing parts supplied by reference TRBV15 and TRBJ2-1, is DAMVIQNPRYQVTQFGKPVTLSCSQTLNHNVMYWYQQKSSQAPKLLFHYYDKDFNNEADTPDNFQSRRPNTSFCFLDIRSPGLGDTAMYLCATSLGGLQNNEQFFGPGTRLTVL.

J is TRBJ1-1 and V is TRBV5-1; TRBD1 matches 7 bases. CDR3 length: 15 residues. The trim removed 4 bases at V and 0 bases at J, leaving 6 bases unmatched. CDR1 is SGHRS, CDR2 YFSETQ, per germline. The chain's CDR3 is CASSRGQLMNTEAFF. DNA of the CDR3: TGCGCCAGCAGCCGGGGACAGTTAATGAACACTGAAGCTTTCTTT.

The rearrangement uses TRBV10-3 and TRBJ1-1; D perhaps matches TRBD1 (5 bases). V lost 6 bases to trimming and J lost 4 bases, with 15 bases between them. CDR3 size: 14 residues. The germline V gene has CDR1 ENHRY and CDR2 SYGVKD. CDR3 DNA sequence: TGTGCCATCAGCTCAGATCGCGGGGGCACTGAAGCTTTCTTT. Translating gives CAISSDRGGTEAFF.

This clone was seen a few times. The chain recombines TRBV5-1 with TRBJ1-2; 9 bases are shared with TRBD1. This CDR3 has 15 amino acids. The V gene end was trimmed by 3 bases and the J gene end by 3 bases; junction bases not matched to a gene: 6. CDR1 is SGHRS and CDR2 is YFSETQ in the germline V gene. CDR3 nucleotide sequence: TGCGCCAGCAGCTGGGGGACAGGGACGGACTATGGCTACACCTTC. Residues: CASSWGTGTDYGYTF.

The rearrangement joins TRBV10-3 to TRBJ1-4; D might be TRBD1 (5 bases). CDR3 size: 13 residues. V shed 6 bases and J shed 8 bases, with 13 bases lying between them. Germline CDR1 reads ENHRY; CDR2 reads SYGVKD. CDR3 protein: CAISFQEGEKLFF. In DNA form, the CDR3 reads TGTGCCATCAGCTTTCAGGAGGGGGAAAAACTGTTTTTT.

This rearrangement joins TRBV9 to TRBJ2-1; TRBD2 matches at 12 bases. The CDR3 is 17 residues long. Per germline, CDR1 SGDLS and CDR2 YYNGEE. V shed 4 bases and J 0 bases; nucleotides not matched to a gene: 5. The CDR3: CASSIRTSGASYNEQFF. CDR3 DNA: TGTGCCAGCAGCATCCGGACTAGCGGGGCCTCCTACAATGAGCAGTTCTTC.

This clone was observed once. This chain joins TRBV10-3 and TRBJ1-5; TRBD1 aligns across 9 bases. After removal of 0 bases from V and 6 bases from J, the junction contained 3 bases not matched to a gene. The germline gives CDR1 ENHRY, CDR2 SYGVKD. The CDR3 is 15 residues long. The CDR3 loop reads CAISESTGGSQPQHF. DNA of the CDR3: TGTGCCATCAGTGAGTCCACAGGGGGCAGTCAGCCCCAGCATTTT.

This clone was observed a single time. The V gene is TRBV4-2, the J gene TRBJ1-2, with D perhaps matching TRBD1 (6 bases). The germline V gene encodes CDR1 LGHNA and CDR2 YNFKEQ. The CDR3 consists of 16 residues. The V gene lost 0 bases and the J gene lost 4 bases, with 15 bases spanning the gap. The CDR3 region has the DNA TGTGCCAGCAGCCAAGATGGCAGGGGAATGAGCTATGGCTACACCTTC. Translated: CASSQDGRGMSYGYTF.

The rearrangement links TRBV19 to TRBJ1-5; 10 positions match TRBD1. The V gene's germline CDR1 is LNHDA and CDR2 SQIVND (reference sequence). The trim removed 3 bases at V and 4 bases at J, leaving 12 bases unmatched. The CDR3 consists of 18 residues. The CDR3 sequence: CASSILRDRGASNQPQHF. Here the CDR3 DNA reads TGTGCCAGTAGTATTTTGCGGGACAGGGGAGCCTCTAATCAGCCCCAGCATTTT.

The CDR3 protein is CASSLAGGAGNTIYF. CDR3 sequence (DNA): TGTGCCAGCAGTTTAGCAGGGGGCGCTGGAAACACCATATATTTT. The gene calls are TRBV6-6 and TRBJ1-3, with TRBD1 matching 8 bases. J was trimmed by 2 bases and V by 4 bases; bases with no gene match: 4. Germline values: CDR1 MNHNY, CDR2 SVGAGI (reference sequence). This CDR3 region has 15 residues.

This clone showed up just once. This sequence joins TRBV4-1 and TRBJ1-2; TRBD1 matches at 7 bases. Per the germline V gene, CDR1 is MGHRA and CDR2 is YSYEKL. Trimming cost V 4 bases and J 0 bases; bases outside gene matches: 8. The CDR3 contains 16 residues. This CDR3 reads CASSPSNRGANYGYTF. CDR3 bases: TGCGCCAGCAGCCCTTCAAACAGGGGCGCTAACTATGGCTACACCTTC.

The chain couples TRBV6-5 to TRBJ2-1, with a possible D match to TRBD1 (8 bases). The length of the CDR3 is 15 residues. V was trimmed by 4 bases and J by 4 bases, leaving 14 bases between them. Germline CDR1 reads MNHEY; CDR2 reads SVGAGI. For the CDR3, the DNA is TGTGCCAGCAGTTTGACAGGGGAGGGATACAATGAGCAGTTCTTC. This encodes CASSLTGEGYNEQFF.